The present T cell receptor beta chain was sequenced within a study of T cells in Graves' hyperthyroidism and ophthalmopathy. Turning to the study itself: At the time of initial diagnosis and before any treatment, peripheral blood was collected. General study findings and limits: In the blood, most expanded thyroid clonotypes above 0.001 appeared as well.

Template material for amplifying TCR beta CDR3 regions consisted of RNA transcripts. Carried out on the TCR CDR3, a first-round RT-PCR used the HTBI primer set. TCRdb ran MiXCR on the multiplex PCR reads and lists one entry per CDR3 protein. The sample includes hundreds of thousands of distinct CDR3 sequences, 13% to 15% of them seen just once. This clonotype was seen only a few times. Its antigen remains unidentified. The sequence was obtained from a woman aged 18-35 years with Graves' hyperthyroidism. Sequencing was carried out using blood.

CDR3 in amino acids: CASSLGGTTYNEQFF. The DNA of the CDR3 is TGCGCCAGCAGCTTGGGGGGCACTACCTACAATGAGCAGTTCTTC. The chain joins TRBV5-1 to TRBJ2-1; TRBD1 is a possible D gene (5 bases). The CDR3 contains 15 residues. V was cut by 0 bases and J by 2 bases, with 9 bases left in between. Germline-derived CDR1 and CDR2 are SGHRS and YFSETQ.